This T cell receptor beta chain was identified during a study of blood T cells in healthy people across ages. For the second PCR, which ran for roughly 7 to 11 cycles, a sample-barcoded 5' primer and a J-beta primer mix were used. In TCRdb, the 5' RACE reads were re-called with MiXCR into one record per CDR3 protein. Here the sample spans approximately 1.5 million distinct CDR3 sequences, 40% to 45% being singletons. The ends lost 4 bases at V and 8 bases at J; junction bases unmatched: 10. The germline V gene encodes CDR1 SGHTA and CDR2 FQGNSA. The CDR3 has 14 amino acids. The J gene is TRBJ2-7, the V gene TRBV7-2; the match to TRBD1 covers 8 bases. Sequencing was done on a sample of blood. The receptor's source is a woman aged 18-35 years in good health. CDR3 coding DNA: TGTGCCAGCAGCTCCGGGACAGGCGGTTACCAGCAGTACTTC. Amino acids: CASSSGTGGYQQYF.